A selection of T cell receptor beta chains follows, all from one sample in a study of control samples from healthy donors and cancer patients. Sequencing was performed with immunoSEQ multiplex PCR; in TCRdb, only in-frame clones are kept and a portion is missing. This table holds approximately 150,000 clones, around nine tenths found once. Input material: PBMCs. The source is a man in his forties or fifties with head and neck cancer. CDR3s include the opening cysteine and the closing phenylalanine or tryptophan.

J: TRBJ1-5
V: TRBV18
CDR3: CASSPRELYSSNQPQHF

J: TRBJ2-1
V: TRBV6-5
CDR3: CASSRTGGANDEQFF

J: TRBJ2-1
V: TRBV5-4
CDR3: CASSLGTGEYNEQFF

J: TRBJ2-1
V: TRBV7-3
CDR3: CASSHRAHNEQFF

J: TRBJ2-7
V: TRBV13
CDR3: CASSLSSDGTGSYEQYF

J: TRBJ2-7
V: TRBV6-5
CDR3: CASSRGPPYEQYF

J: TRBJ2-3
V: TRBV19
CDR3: CASSSGTDTQYF

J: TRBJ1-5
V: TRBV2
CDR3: CASSEREEFNQPQHF

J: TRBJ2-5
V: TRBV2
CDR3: CASSVPPTGETQYF

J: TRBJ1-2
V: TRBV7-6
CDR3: CASSLRQSHGYTF